One and the same sample provided the 13 T cell receptor beta chains below, sequenced in a study of blood T cell repertoires in COVID-19. Libraries were prepared by immunoSEQ multiplex PCR; TCRdb keeps only in-frame clonotypes and omits some of them. The top ten clones hold around 0.98% of a sample with around 310,000 clones, 90% of them seen once. Sequencing input: peripheral blood. The receptors shown here come from a woman in her thirties or forties with COVID-19, enrolled during active disease.

The chain links TRBV7-9 to TRBJ1-1; 7 positions agree with TRBD1. The CDR3 totals 13 residues. The V gene end was trimmed by 3 bases and the J gene end by 7 bases; junction bases not matched to a gene: 5. CDR1 is SEHNR, CDR2 FQNEAQ, per germline (reference sequence). CDR3 loop: CASSLLTGVEAFF. The CDR3 bases are TGTGCCAGCAGCTTGTTAACAGGGGTTGAAGCTTTCTTT.

The CDR3 sequence: CASSRDRAYEQYF. CDR3 sequence (DNA): TGTGCCAGCAGTCGGGACAGGGCCTACGAGCAGTACTTC. The chain has TRBV27 and TRBJ2-7; 9 bases match TRBD1. This CDR3 has 13 residues. CDR1 MNHEY and CDR2 SMNVEV come from the germline V gene (reference sequence). J was trimmed by 2 bases and V by 5 bases; bases with no gene match: 1.

The rearrangement joins TRBV30 to TRBJ1-2, with a tentative D call TRBD1 (6 bases). Between the trimmed V and J ends, which lost 1 base and 4 bases, there was a span of 10 bases. Germline V gene lookup returns CDR1 GTSNPN and CDR2 SVGIG (reference sequence). This CDR3 has 13 residues. CDR3 DNA: TGTGCCTGGAGTGCCGACAGGTCCTATGGCTACACCTTC. It translates to CAWSADRSYGYTF. The variable domain in full, completed from reference TRBV30 and TRBJ1-2, reads SQTIHQWPATLVQPVGSPLSLECTVEGTSNPNLYWYRQAAGRGLQLLFYSVGIGQISSEVPQNLSASRPQDRQFILSSKKLLLSDSGFYLCAWSADRSYGYTFGSGTRLTVV.

The chain combines TRBV3-1 (or the pseudogene TRBV3-2) with TRBJ2-3; 9 bases are shared with TRBD2. V lost 4 bases to trimming and J lost 0 bases; unmatched junction nucleotides: 11. There are 18 residues in the CDR3. CDR1 LGHDT and CDR2 YNNKEL come from the germline V gene (reference sequence). CDR3 region: CASSPLRGGGASTDTQYF. In DNA, the CDR3 is TGTGCCAGCAGCCCCCTTAGGGGCGGGGGGGCTAGCACAGATACGCAGTATTTT.

The V and J genes are TRBV28 and TRBJ2-1; D unresolved. The CDR3 sequence is 14 residues long. Germline V gene sequence: CDR1 MDHEN, CDR2 SYDVKM. V dropped 6 bases and J dropped 10 bases, with 19 bases sitting between them. The CDR3 loop reads CASSRPSWSAEQFF. CDR3 coding DNA: TGTGCCAGCAGCAGACCCTCCTGGAGCGCCGAGCAGTTCTTC. Full variable domain (remainder filled in from reference TRBV28 and TRBJ2-1): DVKVTQSSRYLVKRTGEKVFLECVQDMDHENMFWYRQDPGLGLRLIYFSYDVKMKEKGDIPEGYSVSREKKERFSLILESASTNQTSMYLCASSRPSWSAEQFFGPGTRLTVL.

This chain uses TRBV2 with TRBJ2-7; D is perhaps TRBD2 (5 bases). Germline V CDR1 and CDR2: SNHLY, FYNNEI. With 2 bases removed from V and 2 bases from J, the gap between germline ends came to 10 bases. The CDR3 sequence is 14 residues long. Here the CDR3 reads CASSERGFTYEQYF. The CDR3 DNA is TGTGCCAGCAGTGAACGGGGTTTCACCTACGAGCAGTACTTC.

The chain is built from TRBV20-1 and TRBJ1-4; D may be TRBD1 (6 bases). V shed 3 bases and J shed 8 bases, with 16 bases lying between them. CDR3 length equals 14 residues. Germline V gene lookup returns CDR1 DFQATT and CDR2 SNEGSKA (reference sequence). The CDR3 DNA is TGCAGTGCTAGTAGGTGGCAGGGGCGCGAAAAACTGTTTTTT. Its translation is CSASRWQGREKLFF.

The chain combines TRBV11-2 with TRBJ1-6, with unresolved D. V was cut by 1 base and J by 0 bases, with 7 bases left in between. The CDR3 spans 16 residues. Germline-derived CDR1 and CDR2 are SGHAT and FQNNGV. The CDR3 spells CASSLVRSSYNSPLHF. CDR3 in DNA: TGTGCCAGCAGCTTAGTTCGGAGCTCCTATAATTCACCCCTCCACTTT.

The J gene is TRBJ2-6, the V gene TRBV27; TRBD1 matches at 8 bases. CDR1 is MNHEY and CDR2 is SMNVEV in the germline V gene (reference sequence). CDR3 length equals 19 residues. V gave up 5 bases and J gave up 0 bases; unmatched junction bases: 12. The CDR3 nucleotides read TGTGCCAGCAGTCCAAACAGGGGGTACGAATTCTCTGGGGCCAACGTCCTGACTTTC. Its translation: CASSPNRGYEFSGANVLTF.

This clone was picked up one time. The rearrangement uses TRBV4-3 and TRBJ1-3; TRBD1 matches 9 bases. CDR1 is LGHNA and CDR2 is YSLEER in the germline V gene. The ends lost 3 bases at V and 1 base at J; junction bases unmatched: 7. The CDR3 has 17 amino acids. CDR3 in DNA: TGCGCCAGCAGCCACGTCCCGGGACAGGGTTCTGGAAACACCATATATTTT. Protein product: CASSHVPGQGSGNTIYF.

This rearrangement joins TRBV12-3 or TRBV12-4 to TRBJ2-2; 7 nucleotides match TRBD1. The CDR3 has 13 residues. V lost 5 bases to trimming and J lost 6 bases; unmatched junction nucleotides: 3. The CDR3 region has the DNA TGTGCCAGCAGTGACAGGGCGGCCGGGGAGCTGTTTTTT. Encoded protein: CASSDRAAGELFF.

The rearrangement links TRBV3-1 (or the pseudogene TRBV3-2) to TRBJ1-5, with a possible D match to TRBD1 (6 bases). There are 16 residues in the CDR3. Trimming shortened V by 1 base and J by 6 bases, and 16 bases separated the two germline ends. In germline, CDR1 is LGHDT, CDR2 YNNKEL (reference sequence). The CDR3 DNA sequence: TGTGCCAGCAGCCAAGGAGGGACACCGCGTGGTCAGCCCCAGCATTTT. Its translation is CASSQGGTPRGQPQHF.

The chain uses TRBV25-1 and TRBJ2-7; TRBD2 aligns across 8 bases. V lost 4 bases to trimming and J lost 5 bases; unmatched junction nucleotides: 7. The CDR3 has 14 amino acids. In germline, CDR1 is MGHDK, CDR2 SYGVNS. This CDR3 is CASSVSGSLHEQYF. CDR3 in DNA: TGTGCCAGCAGTGTCAGCGGGAGCCTCCACGAGCAGTACTTC.